One and the same sample provided the 18 T cell receptor beta chains below, sequenced in a study of blood T cells in healthy people across ages. Primed by a sample-barcoded 5' primer and a J-beta primer mix, a second PCR proceeded for 7 to 11 cycles. TCRdb reprocessed the 5' RACE reads with MiXCR, giving one entry per CDR3 protein. The sample gives approximately 360,000 distinct CDR3 sequences, more than 45% of which show up once; under 65% is in the top ten. The specimen sequenced was blood. These receptors were obtained from a man aged 60-69 years in good health.

The CDR3 loop is CASGLGQGANEQFF. In DNA form, the CDR3 reads TGTGCTAGTGGTTTGGGACAGGGGGCCAATGAGCAGTTCTTC. The chain links TRBV12-5 to TRBJ2-1; TRBD1 aligns across 10 bases. This CDR3 has 14 amino acids. CDR1 is LGHNT, CDR2 FRNRAP, per germline. V lost 1 base, J lost 6 bases, and 0 bases stayed unmatched. Together with reference TRBV12-5 and TRBJ2-1, the CDR3 gives the full variable domain: DARVTQTPRHKVTEMGQEVTMRCQPILGHNTVFWYRQTMMQGLELLAYFRNRAPLDDSGMPKDRFSAEMPDATLATLKIQPSEPRDSAVYFCASGLGQGANEQFFGPGTRLTVL.

This clonotype was observed at least ten times. The CDR3 bases are TGTGCCAGCACCCCATACCGGGGCACTGAAGCTTTCTTT. Amino acid sequence: CASTPYRGTEAFF. The genes are TRBV7-2 and TRBJ1-1; no clear D. Trimming pared 7 bases from V and 4 bases from J, leaving 13 bases between. Looked up from germline, CDR1 is SGHTA and CDR2 is FQGNSA. The CDR3 consists of 13 residues. Full variable domain (rest looked up from reference TRBV7-2 and TRBJ1-1): GAGVSQSPSNKVTEKGKDVELRCDPISGHTALYWYRQSLGQGLEFLIYFQGNSAPDKSGLPSDRFSAERTGGSVSTLTIQRTQQEDSAVYLCASTPYRGTEAFFGQGTRLTVV.

The V call is TRBV3-1, the J call TRBJ2-2; TRBD2 is a possible D gene (6 bases). This CDR3 contains 16 residues. Trimming took 4 bases from V and 4 from J, leaving 16 bases between them. Per the germline V gene, CDR1 is LGHDT and CDR2 is YNNKEL (reference sequence). CDR3 in amino acids: CASSLLGGKTTGELFF. The CDR3 DNA is TGTGCCAGCAGCCTCCTTGGAGGGAAAACCACCGGGGAGCTGTTTTTT. The variable domain in full, with the rest retrieved from reference TRBV3-1 and TRBJ2-2, is DTAVSQTPKYLVTQMGNDKSIKCEQNLGHDTMYWYKQDSKKFLKIMFSYNNKELIINETVPNRFSPKSPDKAHLNLHINSLELGDSAVYFCASSLLGGKTTGELFFGEGSRLTVL.

This clonotype was counted between two and nine times. The V gene is TRBV5-1, the J gene TRBJ1-6; D is perhaps TRBD1 (6 bases). There are 15 residues in the CDR3. V lost 2 bases, J lost 3 bases, and 9 bases lay in between. CDR1 SGHRS and CDR2 YFSETQ come from the germline V gene. The CDR3 sequence is CASSLQGNYNSPLHF. For the CDR3, the DNA is TGCGCCAGCAGCTTACAGGGCAACTATAATTCACCCCTCCACTTT.

This clonotype has only a few counts. This chain connects TRBV4-3 to TRBJ2-1; the match to TRBD1 covers 9 bases. This CDR3 spans 15 amino acids. V trimming: 2 bases; J trimming: 10 bases; junction bases outside the gene matches: 9. Germline CDR1 is LGHNA and CDR2 is YSLEER. DNA for the CDR3: TGCGCCAGCAGCCAACCCGGGACAGGGTCAGGGGAGCAGTTCTTC. This translates into CASSQPGTGSGEQFF.

This clonotype occurred a few times. The CDR3 bases are TGTGCCAGCAGCTTAGATGGGCCATCCTACAATGAGCAGTTCTTC. This gives the protein CASSLDGPSYNEQFF. This chain links TRBV11-2 with TRBJ2-1; D ambiguous. There are 15 residues in the CDR3. The germline V gene has CDR1 SGHAT and CDR2 FQNNGV. V gave up 0 bases and J gave up 1 base, with 7 bases separating them.

About this clonotype: Possible read error: a much larger clone is one base away. The CDR3 nucleotides read TGCAGTGCCGGCAATGTACCCAAGGGTGAGACCCAGTACTTC. Translation: CSAGNVPKGETQYF. The V gene is TRBV20-1, the J gene TRBJ2-5, with no clear D. This CDR3 comprises 14 residues. Germline CDR1 and CDR2: DFQATT and SNEGSKA (reference sequence). Trimming removed 6 bases at V and 5 bases at J, with 19 bases between.

This clonotype was seen a few times. The chain uses TRBV29-1 and TRBJ1-2; no definite D call. This CDR3 has 13 residues. The germline gives CDR1 SQVTM, CDR2 ANQGSEA. Trimming took 7 bases from V and 5 from J, leaving 17 bases between them. The DNA for the CDR3 is TGCAGCGCCCACTCCGGGTGGAGTTATGGCTACACCTTC. It encodes CSAHSGWSYGYTF.

The chain recombines TRBV24-1 with TRBJ1-5, with 9 bases aligning to TRBD1. V lost 0 bases to trimming and J lost 7 bases; unmatched junction nucleotides: 6. The CDR3 loop spans 16 amino acids. Looked up from germline, CDR1 is KGHDR and CDR2 is SFDVKD. For the CDR3, the DNA is TGTGCCACCAGTGATTTGGGGACAGGGATGGCGCAGCCCCAGCATTTT. Amino acid sequence: CATSDLGTGMAQPQHF.

This rearrangement joins TRBV2 to TRBJ2-2; D is uncertain. V was trimmed by 5 bases and J by 11 bases, leaving 15 bases between them. CDR3 length equals 13 residues. Germline V gene lookup returns CDR1 SNHLY and CDR2 FYNNEI. The CDR3 DNA is TGTGCCAGCAGTCTGGATTTACGTAGCGAGCTGTTTTTT. Translation: CASSLDLRSELFF.

This chain joins TRBV25-1 and TRBJ1-4, with no clear D. Per the germline V gene, CDR1 is MGHDK and CDR2 is SYGVNS. This CDR3 has 16 residues. Deletions cut 3 bases from V and 4 bases from J, with 15 bases between. The CDR3 loop is CASSDNRGGRNEKLFF. In nucleotides, the CDR3 is TGTGCCAGCAGTGACAATCGGGGAGGACGTAATGAAAAACTGTTTTTT.

The chain combines TRBV6-5 with TRBJ2-6; D assignment may be TRBD1 or TRBD2 (6 bases each). The V gene lost 6 bases and the J gene lost 4 bases, with 13 bases spanning the gap. The CDR3 contains 15 residues. Germline V gene lookup returns CDR1 MNHEY and CDR2 SVGAGI. CDR3 sequence: CASSSGDSGANVLTF. CDR3 sequence (DNA): TGTGCCAGCAGCTCAGGGGACTCAGGGGCCAACGTCCTGACTTTC.

This clonotype was detected ten times or more. The chain is built from TRBV4-1 and TRBJ2-5; D possibly matches TRBD1 or TRBD2 (6 bases each). This CDR3 spans 20 amino acids. V dropped 0 bases and J dropped 0 bases, with 23 bases sitting between them. Per the germline V gene, CDR1 is MGHRA and CDR2 is YSYEKL. The CDR3 region has the DNA TGCGCCAGCAGCCAAGATGGACCGGGGGCCCAAACCACTCACCAAGAGACCCAGTACTTC. Its protein is CASSQDGPGAQTTHQETQYF.

The chain is built from TRBV6-7 and TRBJ2-7, with unresolved D. TRBV6-7 has ORF status, its function being uncertain. Deletions cut 2 bases from V and 1 base from J, with 6 bases between. The CDR3 extends over 13 amino acids. CDR3 sequence: CASSYRPSYEQYF. The CDR3 DNA sequence: TGTGCCAGCAGTTACAGGCCTTCCTACGAGCAGTACTTC.

The chain employs TRBV6-2 or TRBV6-3 and TRBJ2-7, with TRBD1 matching 10 bases. The germline V gene encodes CDR1 MNHEY and CDR2 SVGEGT. The CDR3 runs 15 residues. The J segment lost 4 bases and the V segment lost 2 bases, leaving 5 bases of the junction unmatched. The CDR3 sequence is CASSYMPGQGYEQYF. CDR3 bases: TGTGCCAGCAGTTACATGCCGGGACAGGGGTACGAGCAGTACTTC.

This clonotype occurred a few times. The CDR3 here is CASSLGGTNTQYF. As DNA, the CDR3 is TGTGCCAGCAGCTTAGGTGGGACCAATACGCAGTATTTT. The chain recombines TRBV11-3 with TRBJ2-3; tentatively, D is TRBD1 or TRBD2 (5 bases each). Germline V gene sequence: CDR1 SGHNT, CDR2 YENEEA. V lost 1 base and J lost 7, with 9 bases in between. This CDR3 comprises 13 residues.

This clonotype was seen ten or more times. V and J are TRBV11-3 and TRBJ2-1; D may be TRBD1 or TRBD2 (5 bases each). The germline V and J ends were trimmed by 3 bases and 1 base, with 7 bases remaining between them. Germline V gene lookup returns CDR1 SGHNT and CDR2 YENEEA. This CDR3 comprises 14 residues. DNA for the CDR3: TGTGCCAGCAGCTTTGGGGGTTCCTACAATGAGCAGTTCTTC. Translated: CASSFGGSYNEQFF.

Remarks on this clonotype: Given a much more abundant clone one base away, this may be a read error. The chain has TRBV20-1 and TRBJ2-5; D is uncertain. CDR1 and CDR2 from the germline V gene are DFQATT and SNEGSKA (reference sequence). The CDR3 runs to 11 residues. Trimming pared 5 bases from V and 5 bases from J, leaving 9 bases between. The CDR3, as DNA: TGCAGTGCTGTCTGGAGTGAGACCCAGTACTTC. It codes for CSAVWSETQYF.